This passage covers 17 T cell receptor beta chains from one sample sequenced in a study of blood T cell repertoires in COVID-19. Using immunoSEQ multiplex PCR, the repertoire was profiled, and TCRdb retains in-frame clones only, with some absent. The sample lists roughly 280,000 clones, roughly 88% seen once, with approximately 11% in the top ten. Sequencing was performed on peripheral blood. All receptors derive from a woman in her 70s with acute or convalescent COVID-19.

This clone has just a few counts. V gene TRBV3-1 (or the pseudogene TRBV3-2) combines with J gene TRBJ2-7; possibly TRBD2 for D (5 bases). The CDR3 has 12 residues. Trimming shortened V by 5 bases and J by 5 bases, and 10 bases separated the two germline ends. Germline CDR1 reads LGHDT; CDR2 reads YNNKEL (reference sequence). As DNA, the CDR3 is TGTGCCAGCAGCGTCCTCGGGAACGAGCAGTACTTC. This gives the protein CASSVLGNEQYF.

The chain combines TRBV5-4 with TRBJ1-4; 8 bases match TRBD1. The ends lost 2 bases at V and 8 bases at J; junction bases unmatched: 5. From germline, CDR1 is SGHNT and CDR2 YYREEE (reference sequence). The CDR3 is 14 amino acids. For the CDR3, the DNA is TGTGCCAGCAGCTTAGGACAGGGAGGGGAAAAACTGTTTTTT. This codes for CASSLGQGGEKLFF.

This clone occurred once. The chain joins TRBV5-4 to TRBJ2-1, with D possibly TRBD2 on 5 matching bases. The ends were cut back, 0 bases at V and 9 bases at J, with 16 bases in the middle. CDR1 and CDR2 (germline): SGHNT, YYREEE (reference sequence). CDR3 length: 15 amino acids. CDR3 DNA sequence: TGTGCCAGCAGCTTGGCCACGGAGGCAGGTCGTGAGCAGTTCTTC. Residues: CASSLATEAGREQFF. The whole variable domain, remainder taken from reference TRBV5-4 and TRBJ2-1, is ETGVTQSPTHLIKTRGQQVTLRCSSQSGHNTVSWYQQALGQGPQFIFQYYREEENGRGNFPPRFSGLQFPNYSSELNVNALELDDSALYLCASSLATEAGREQFFGPGTRLTVL.

The chain combines TRBV2 with TRBJ1-4, with D unresolved. Germline-derived CDR1 and CDR2 are SNHLY and FYNNEI. CDR3 size: 13 residues. V lost 8 bases and J 0 bases, leaving 7 bases between the germline ends. This CDR3 is CASRYTTNEKLFF. CDR3 DNA: TGTGCCAGCCGTTATACAACTAATGAAAAACTGTTTTTT.

V usage is TRBV28 and J usage is TRBJ2-1, with 8 bases aligning to TRBD1. This CDR3 is built from 15 residues. Trimming removed 3 bases from V and 5 bases from J; junction bases left unmatched: 6. CDR1 MDHEN and CDR2 SYDVKM come from the germline V gene. The CDR3 protein is CASSLTRGLDNEQFF. CDR3 nucleotides: TGTGCCAGCAGTTTGACCAGGGGGCTGGACAATGAGCAGTTCTTC.

The gene calls are TRBV7-2 and TRBJ2-5, with 12 bases identical to TRBD2. The CDR3 covers 16 residues. The germline gives CDR1 SGHTA, CDR2 FQGNSA. V gave up 3 bases and J gave up 3 bases; unmatched junction bases: 5. Written as DNA, the CDR3 is TGTGCCAGCAGCTTTAACCTAGCGGGGGGGAAAGAGACCCAGTACTTC. Amino acids: CASSFNLAGGKETQYF.

V is TRBV5-4 and J is TRBJ1-2; the D gene is possibly TRBD1 (5 bases). V lost 0 bases, J lost 3 bases, and 12 bases lay in between. The CDR3 has 15 amino acids. Germline CDR1 is SGHNT and CDR2 is YYREEE (reference sequence). CDR3 DNA: TGTGCCAGCAGCTTGGGGGCAGGGTATGACTATGGCTACACCTTC. It specifies CASSLGAGYDYGYTF.

V usage is TRBV5-1 and J usage is TRBJ2-2, with 7 positions matching TRBD2. J lost 0 bases, V lost 0 bases, and 8 bases had no gene match. Germline V gene lookup returns CDR1 SGHRS and CDR2 YFSETQ. The CDR3 extends over 18 amino acids. CDR3: CASSLGLAVSANTGELFF. The CDR3 bases are TGCGCCAGCAGCTTGGGGCTAGCGGTATCGGCGAACACCGGGGAGCTGTTTTTT.

Notes on this clone: Compared with germline, one end of the junction differs, possibly owing to a read error. This chain links TRBV5-6 with TRBJ1-1; perhaps TRBD1 as D (6 bases). Per the germline V gene, CDR1 is SGHDT and CDR2 is YYEEEE. The CDR3 is 14 amino acids. Written as DNA, the CDR3 is TGTGCCAGCCGCCCCGAGGGGGTGAATACTGAAGCTTTCTTT. Its protein is CASRPEGVNTEAFF.

The V gene is TRBV5-4, the J gene TRBJ2-7, with D tentatively TRBD2 (6 bases). Germline V lookup: CDR1 SGHNT, CDR2 YYREEE (reference sequence). This CDR3 contains 15 residues. Between the trimmed V and J ends, which lost 0 bases and 0 bases, there was a span of 10 bases. The CDR3 sequence is CASSLVGGLSYEQYF. As DNA, the CDR3 is TGTGCCAGCAGCTTGGTCGGGGGACTCTCCTACGAGCAGTACTTC. Using reference TRBV5-4 and TRBJ2-7 for the parts outside the CDR3, the full variable domain is ETGVTQSPTHLIKTRGQQVTLRCSSQSGHNTVSWYQQALGQGPQFIFQYYREEENGRGNFPPRFSGLQFPNYSSELNVNALELDDSALYLCASSLVGGLSYEQYFGPGTRLTVT.

This clone was counted only a few times. This chain links TRBV11-2 with TRBJ1-2, with 8 bases that match TRBD1. With V trimmed by 5 bases and J by 8 bases, 10 bases remained unmatched. This CDR3 is 14 amino acids long. The germline V gene has CDR1 SGHAT and CDR2 FQNNGV. This CDR3 reads CASSLIQGVRGYTF. CDR3 coding DNA: TGTGCCAGCAGCCTCATACAGGGGGTAAGAGGCTACACCTTC.

This chain links TRBV7-9 with TRBJ1-2, with 9 bases lining up with TRBD1. The trim removed 6 bases at V and 2 bases at J, leaving 4 bases unmatched. CDR1 SEHNR and CDR2 FQNEAQ come from the germline V gene (reference sequence). The CDR3 contains 14 residues. CDR3: CASRSGTGNYGYTF. CDR3 nucleotides: TGTGCCAGCAGGTCCGGGACAGGGAACTATGGCTACACCTTC.

V usage is TRBV5-1 and J usage is TRBJ2-3; 7 bases align to TRBD1. Germline lookup yields CDR1 SGHRS and CDR2 YFSETQ. The ends lost 2 bases at V and 3 bases at J; junction bases unmatched: 6. The CDR3 sequence is 15 residues long. This CDR3 is CASSFEGAPTDTQYF. CDR3 nucleotides: TGCGCCAGCAGCTTTGAGGGGGCGCCGACAGATACGCAGTATTTT.

This clone was observed a few times. The V and J genes are TRBV5-5 and TRBJ1-1; D remains ambiguous. Trimming stripped 4 bases from V and 3 bases from J, with 4 bases between. The length of the CDR3 is 11 residues. Germline CDR1 reads SGHKS; CDR2 reads YYEKEE (reference sequence). Here the CDR3 reads CASSPHTEAFF. The CDR3, as DNA: TGTGCCAGCAGCCCTCACACTGAAGCTTTCTTT.

The chain has TRBV10-3 and TRBJ2-3; 11 bases map to TRBD2. This CDR3 spans 20 amino acids. V lost 1 base to trimming and J lost 4 bases; unmatched junction nucleotides: 16. In germline, CDR1 is ENHRY, CDR2 SYGVKD. The CDR3 is CAISEWGFAASGGKADTQYF. Here the CDR3 DNA reads TGTGCCATCAGTGAGTGGGGATTTGCGGCTAGCGGGGGGAAAGCAGATACGCAGTATTTT.

This clone was counted a single time. Other nucleotide sequences in the sample specify the same CDR3. The CDR3 nucleotides read TGTGCCATCAGTGAGCTAGCGGGGACCACAGATACGCAGTATTTT. Amino acid sequence: CAISELAGTTDTQYF. The J gene is TRBJ2-3, the V gene TRBV10-3, with 9 bases identical to TRBD2. The CDR3 has 15 amino acids. With 2 bases clipped from V and 2 bases from J, the junction kept 2 bases outside the gene matches. CDR1 is ENHRY, CDR2 SYGVKD, per germline.

The V gene is TRBV12-3 or TRBV12-4, the J gene TRBJ1-1, with D maybe TRBD1 (5 bases). CDR3 size: 13 residues. V was shortened by 8 bases and J by 0 bases, with 10 bases between the two germline ends. In nucleotides, the CDR3 is TGTGCCAGCGGGGGGTTTATGAACACTGAAGCTTTCTTT. Translating it yields CASGGFMNTEAFF.